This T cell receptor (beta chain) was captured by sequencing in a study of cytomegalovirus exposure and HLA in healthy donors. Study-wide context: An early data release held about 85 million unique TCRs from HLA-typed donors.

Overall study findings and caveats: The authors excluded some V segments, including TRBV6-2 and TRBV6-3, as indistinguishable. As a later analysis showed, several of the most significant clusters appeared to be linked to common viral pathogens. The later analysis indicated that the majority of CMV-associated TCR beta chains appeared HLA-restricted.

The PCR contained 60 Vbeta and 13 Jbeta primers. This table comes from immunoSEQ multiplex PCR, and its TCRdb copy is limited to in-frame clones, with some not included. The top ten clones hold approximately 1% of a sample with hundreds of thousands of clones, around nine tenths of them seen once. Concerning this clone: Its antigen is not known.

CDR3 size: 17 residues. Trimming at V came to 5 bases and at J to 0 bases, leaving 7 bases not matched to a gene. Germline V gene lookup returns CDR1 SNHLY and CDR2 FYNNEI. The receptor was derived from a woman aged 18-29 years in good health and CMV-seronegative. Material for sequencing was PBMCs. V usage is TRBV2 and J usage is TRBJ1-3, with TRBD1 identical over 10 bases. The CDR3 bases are TGTGCCAGCAGTCGGACAGGGGGGCTAGACTCTGGAAACACCATATATTTT. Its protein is CASSRTGGLDSGNTIYF.